This T cell receptor (beta chain) emerged from a study of beta chain features in type 1 diabetes. As concerns this clone: Its target is not known. Other DNA sequences within the sample encode an identical CDR3.

Germline V gene data show CDR1 as KGHSH and CDR2 as LQKENI. The J segment lost 3 bases and the V segment lost 2 bases, leaving 1 base of the junction unmatched. This CDR3 comprises 14 residues. The study, taken as a whole, reports: Shortening that was moderate but significant affected the TCRB CDR3s of Type 1 diabetes patients in all four CD4+ subsets. PCR might favor shorter templates, but any such skew would affect patients and controls equally. The question of HLA type influencing TCRB rearrangement was one that remained unresolved here.

All of the isolated RNA was reverse transcribed, so expressed TCRB transcripts were sequenced. Here immunoSEQ multiplex PCR was the method, and the copy in TCRdb shows in-frame clones only, minus some. Among roughly 300,000 clones listed, about a tenth were seen once. Specimen: central memory CD4+ T cells from blood. This sequence joins TRBV18 and TRBJ2-3; 8 bases agree with TRBD2. The clonotype originates from a man aged 25 to 40 with type 1 diabetes. CDR3 protein: CASSPTGGTDTQYF. The CDR3 bases are TGTGCCAGCTCACCAACGGGGGGGACAGATACGCAGTATTTT.